This entry lists 12 T cell receptor beta chains sequenced from one sample in a study of neurological immune-mediated disorders. TCRdb re-derived calls from the 5' RACE reads in MiXCR, one entry per CDR3 protein. The sample consists of about 88,000 distinct CDR3 sequences, 3% to 4% of them appearing once. The sequenced sample was PBMCs. These receptors originate from a young woman with multiple sclerosis.

The table lists this clonotype with many counts. The chain has TRBV20-1 and TRBJ1-3, with a possible D match to TRBD1 (5 bases). Germline CDR1 reads DFQATT; CDR2 reads SNEGSKA (reference sequence). Trimming stripped 4 bases from V and 0 bases from J, with 16 bases between. CDR3 length equals 16 residues. The CDR3 spells CSANWGPTDSGNTIYF. Written as DNA, the CDR3 is TGCAGTGCTAACTGGGGCCCGACAGACTCTGGAAACACCATATATTTT.

In its sample, this clonotype was seen many times. An end of the junction does not agree with germline; a read error may underlie this. The chain uses TRBV3-1 and TRBJ1-1, with TRBD1 matching over 9 bases. In germline, CDR1 is LGHDT, CDR2 YNNKEL (reference sequence). This CDR3 comprises 14 residues. The CDR3: CASCQPGTGTEAFF. CDR3 in DNA: TGTGCCAGCTGCCAGCCTGGGACAGGGACTGAAGCTTTCTTT.

This clonotype was observed many times. The gene calls are TRBV5-1 and TRBJ2-4; TRBD2 matches at 16 bases. In germline, CDR1 is SGHRS, CDR2 YFSETQ. The CDR3 consists of 19 residues. V was pared by 0 bases and J by 6 bases, with 9 bases of the junction left unmatched. The CDR3 bases are TGCGCCAGCAGCTTGGGCCCGGGACTAGCGGGAGGGGAGGGAAACATTCAGTACTTC. This gives the protein CASSLGPGLAGGEGNIQYF.

This clonotype was found many times. The rearrangement links TRBV5-6 to TRBJ1-1; possibly TRBD1 for D (6 bases). Per the germline V gene, CDR1 is SGHDT and CDR2 is YYEEEE. This CDR3 has 16 amino acids. Trimming cost V 0 bases and J 3 bases, with 15 bases left between them. CDR3 bases: TGTGCCAGCAGCTTGGTTGGGGGGCGCGGATACACTGAAGCTTTCTTT. Translating it yields CASSLVGGRGYTEAFF. Based on the CDR3 plus reference TRBV5-6 and TRBJ1-1, the full variable domain is DAGVTQSPTHLIKTRGQQVTLRCSPKSGHDTVSWYQQALGQGPQFIFQYYEEEERQRGNFPDRFSGHQFPNYSSELNVNALLLGDSALYLCASSLVGGRGYTEAFFGQGTRLTVV.

In this sample, this clonotype turned up many times. This chain links TRBV10-3 with TRBJ2-2; no firm D call. V lost 2 bases, J lost 4 bases, and 8 bases lay in between. Germline loops: CDR1 ENHRY, CDR2 SYGVKD. This CDR3 has 14 residues. CDR3 in amino acids: CAISEVPGTGELFF. DNA for the CDR3: TGTGCCATCAGTGAGGTGCCGGGCACCGGGGAGCTGTTTTTT.

At least ten counts were recorded for this clonotype. At one end, the junction sequence differs from germline, possibly due to a read error. V usage is TRBV12-3 or TRBV12-4 and J usage is TRBJ1-2, with TRBD1 identical over 8 bases. The CDR3 consists of 14 residues. The CDR3 bases are TGTGTCAGCAGTAGATCGGACAGGGAAAGGGGCTACACCTTC. Translation: CVSSRSDRERGYTF.

This clonotype was seen at least ten times. The rearrangement links TRBV20-1 to TRBJ1-1; D not certain. V lost 1 base and J lost 4, with 13 bases in between. The CDR3 is 14 amino acids. The germline gives CDR1 DFQATT, CDR2 SNEGSKA (reference sequence). CDR3: CSARGPEMITEAFF. CDR3 in DNA: TGCAGTGCTAGAGGGCCAGAAATGATCACTGAAGCTTTCTTT.

Many counts were recorded for this clonotype. The rearrangement links TRBV3-1 to TRBJ1-4; D might be TRBD1 (6 bases). Trimming left V 0 bases short and J 8 bases short, with 13 bases between. Germline V CDR1 and CDR2: LGHDT, YNNKEL (reference sequence). The CDR3 totals 15 residues. CDR3 sequence (DNA): TGTGCCAGCAGCCAAGATCGCAGGGGAAGGGAAAAACTGTTTTTT. Its translation is CASSQDRRGREKLFF. Full variable domain (rest looked up from reference TRBV3-1 and TRBJ1-4): DTAVSQTPKYLVTQMGNDKSIKCEQNLGHDTMYWYKQDSKKFLKIMFSYNNKELIINETVPNRFSPKSPDKAHLNLHINSLELGDSAVYFCASSQDRRGREKLFFGSGTQLSVL.

Many counts were recorded for this clonotype. The chain uses TRBV20-1 and TRBJ2-3; TRBD2 aligns across 7 bases. CDR3 size: 16 residues. V was clipped by 5 bases and J by 0 bases; unmatched bases: 11. Germline CDR1 DFQATT, CDR2 SNEGSKA (reference sequence). The CDR3 DNA reads TGCAGTGCTTATAATCGGGACTACTGGAGCACAGATACGCAGTATTTT. This gives the protein CSAYNRDYWSTDTQYF.

This clonotype came up many times. This chain links TRBV28 with TRBJ1-5, with a tentative D call TRBD1 (5 bases). Germline loops: CDR1 MDHEN, CDR2 SYDVKM. V gave up 3 bases and J gave up 6 bases, with 12 bases separating them. CDR3 size: 14 residues. The CDR3, as DNA: TGTGCCAGCAGTTTTGTAAGGGACGCTCAGCCCCAGCATTTT. This gives the protein CASSFVRDAQPQHF.

This clonotype was seen repeatedly, ten times or more. The chain joins TRBV7-9 to TRBJ2-7; D unclear. V was clipped by 5 bases and J by 2 bases, with 13 bases between them. This CDR3 spans 14 amino acids. CDR1 is SEHNR, CDR2 FQNEAQ, per germline (reference sequence). The CDR3 region is CASSPHFQPYEQYF. CDR3 DNA sequence: TGTGCCAGCAGCCCCCATTTTCAGCCCTACGAGCAGTACTTC.

This clonotype has ten or more counts. The gene calls are TRBV18 and TRBJ1-5; 9 bases match TRBD1. V trimming: 4 bases; J trimming: 4 bases; junction bases outside the gene matches: 2. CDR1 and CDR2 from the germline V gene are KGHSH and LQKENI. The CDR3 covers 14 residues. CDR3 in amino acids: CASSRTGENQPQHF. CDR3 nucleotide sequence: TGTGCCAGCTCACGGACAGGGGAAAATCAGCCCCAGCATTTT.